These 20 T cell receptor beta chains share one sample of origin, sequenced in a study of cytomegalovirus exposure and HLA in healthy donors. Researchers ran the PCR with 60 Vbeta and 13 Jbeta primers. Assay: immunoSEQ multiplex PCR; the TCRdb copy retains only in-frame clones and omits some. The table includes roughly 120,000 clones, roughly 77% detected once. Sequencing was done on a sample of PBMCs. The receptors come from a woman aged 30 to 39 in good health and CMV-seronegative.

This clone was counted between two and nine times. CDR3 loop: CASSRELTTDTQYF. CDR3 coding DNA: TGTGCCAGCAGCCGGGAGTTAACCACAGATACGCAGTATTTT. This sequence joins TRBV2 and TRBJ2-3, with a weak D call TRBD2 (6 bases). The germline V gene has CDR1 SNHLY and CDR2 FYNNEI. V was trimmed by 6 bases and J by 2 bases, leaving 12 bases between them. The CDR3 sequence is 14 residues long.

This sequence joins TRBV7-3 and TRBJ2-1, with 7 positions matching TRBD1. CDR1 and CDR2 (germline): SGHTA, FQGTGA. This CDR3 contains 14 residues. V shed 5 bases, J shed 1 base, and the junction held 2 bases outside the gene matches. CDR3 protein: CASSRQGSYNEQFF. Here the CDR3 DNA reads TGTGCCAGCAGCAGACAGGGTTCCTACAATGAGCAGTTCTTC. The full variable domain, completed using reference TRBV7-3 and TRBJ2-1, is GAGVSQTPSNKVTEKGKYVELRCDPISGHTALYWYRQSLGQGPEFLIYFQGTGAADDSGLPNDRFFAVRPEGSVSTLKIQRTERGDSAVYLCASSRQGSYNEQFFGPGTRLTVL.

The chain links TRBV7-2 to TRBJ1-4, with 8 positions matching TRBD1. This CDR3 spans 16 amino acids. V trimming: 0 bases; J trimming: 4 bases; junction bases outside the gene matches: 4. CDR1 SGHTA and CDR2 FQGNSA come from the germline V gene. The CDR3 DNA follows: TGTGCCAGCAGCTTAGCTCCACAGGGGGGTAATGAAAAACTGTTTTTT. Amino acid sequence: CASSLAPQGGNEKLFF.

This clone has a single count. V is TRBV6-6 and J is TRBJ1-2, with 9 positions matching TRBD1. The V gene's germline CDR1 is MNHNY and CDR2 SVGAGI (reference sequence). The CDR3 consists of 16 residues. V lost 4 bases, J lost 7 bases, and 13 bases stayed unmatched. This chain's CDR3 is CASSFITGGARSGYTF. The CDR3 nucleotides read TGTGCCAGCAGTTTTATCACAGGGGGCGCAAGAAGTGGCTACACCTTC.

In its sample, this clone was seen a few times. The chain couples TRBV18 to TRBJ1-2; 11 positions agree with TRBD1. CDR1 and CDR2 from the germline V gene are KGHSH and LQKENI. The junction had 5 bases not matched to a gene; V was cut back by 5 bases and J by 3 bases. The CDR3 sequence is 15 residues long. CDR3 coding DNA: TGTGCCAGCTCAGCCGGGACAGGGGGAGACTATGGCTACACCTTC. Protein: CASSAGTGGDYGYTF.

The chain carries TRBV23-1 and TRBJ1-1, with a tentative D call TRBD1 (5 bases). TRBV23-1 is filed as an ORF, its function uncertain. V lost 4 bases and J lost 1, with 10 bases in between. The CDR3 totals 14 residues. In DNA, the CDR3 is TGCGCCAGCAGTCGGGGCAGGGCGAACACTGAAGCTTTCTTT. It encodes CASSRGRANTEAFF.

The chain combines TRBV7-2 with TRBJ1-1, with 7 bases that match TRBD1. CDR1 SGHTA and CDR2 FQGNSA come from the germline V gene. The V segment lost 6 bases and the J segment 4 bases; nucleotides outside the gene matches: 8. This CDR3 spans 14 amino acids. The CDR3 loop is CASRGSSGGTEAFF. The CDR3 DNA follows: TGTGCCAGCAGGGGATCCTCAGGGGGCACTGAAGCTTTCTTT.

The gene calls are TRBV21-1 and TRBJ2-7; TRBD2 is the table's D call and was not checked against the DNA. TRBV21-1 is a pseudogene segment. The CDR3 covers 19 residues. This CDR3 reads CASSKVGCGETISSYEQYF. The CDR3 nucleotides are TGTGCCAGCAGCAAAGTAGGGTGTGGGGAGACAATATCCTCCTACGAGCAGTACTTC.

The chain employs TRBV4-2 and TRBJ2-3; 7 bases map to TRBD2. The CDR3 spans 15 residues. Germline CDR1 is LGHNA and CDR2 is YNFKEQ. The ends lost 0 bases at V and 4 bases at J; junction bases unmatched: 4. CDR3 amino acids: CASSQDSTSADTQYF. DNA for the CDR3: TGTGCCAGCAGCCAAGATAGCACTAGCGCAGATACGCAGTATTTT.

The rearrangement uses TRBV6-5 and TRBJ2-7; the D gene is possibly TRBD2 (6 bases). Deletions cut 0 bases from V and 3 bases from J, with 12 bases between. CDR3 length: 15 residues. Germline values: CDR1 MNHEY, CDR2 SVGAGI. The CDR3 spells CASSYSLAELYEQYF. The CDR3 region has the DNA TGTGCCAGCAGTTACTCGTTAGCGGAGCTCTACGAGCAGTACTTC.

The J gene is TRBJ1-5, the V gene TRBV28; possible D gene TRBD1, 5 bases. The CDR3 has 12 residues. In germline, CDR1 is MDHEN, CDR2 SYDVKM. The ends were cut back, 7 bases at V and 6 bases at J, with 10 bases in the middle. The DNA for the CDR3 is TGTGCCAGCACCCCAGGGATTCAGCCCCAGCATTTT. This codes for CASTPGIQPQHF.

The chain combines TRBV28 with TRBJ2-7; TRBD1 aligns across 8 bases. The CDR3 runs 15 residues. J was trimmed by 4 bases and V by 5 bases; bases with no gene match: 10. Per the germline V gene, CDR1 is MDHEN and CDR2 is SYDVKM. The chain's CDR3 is CASSPSDRVGYEQYF. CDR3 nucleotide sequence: TGTGCCAGCAGTCCCTCGGACAGGGTGGGGTACGAGCAGTACTTC.

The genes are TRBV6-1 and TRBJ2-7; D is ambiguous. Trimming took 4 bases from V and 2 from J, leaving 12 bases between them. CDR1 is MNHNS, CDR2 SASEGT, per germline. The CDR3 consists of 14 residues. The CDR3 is CASSGRSIPYEQYF. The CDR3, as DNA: TGTGCCAGCAGTGGACGGAGCATCCCCTACGAGCAGTACTTC.

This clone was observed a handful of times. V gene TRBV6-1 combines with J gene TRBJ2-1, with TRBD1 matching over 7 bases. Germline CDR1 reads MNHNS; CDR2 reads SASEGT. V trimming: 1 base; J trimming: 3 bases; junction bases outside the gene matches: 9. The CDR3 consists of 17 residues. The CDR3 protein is CASSEVPPTGVYNEQFF. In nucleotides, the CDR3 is TGTGCCAGCAGTGAAGTCCCCCCCACAGGGGTCTACAATGAGCAGTTCTTC.

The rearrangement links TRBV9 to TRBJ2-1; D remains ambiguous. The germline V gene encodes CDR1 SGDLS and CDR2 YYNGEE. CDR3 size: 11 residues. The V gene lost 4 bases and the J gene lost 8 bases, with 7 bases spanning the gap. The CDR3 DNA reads TGTGCCAGCAGCTTCCGGGATGAGCAGTTCTTC. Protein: CASSFRDEQFF.

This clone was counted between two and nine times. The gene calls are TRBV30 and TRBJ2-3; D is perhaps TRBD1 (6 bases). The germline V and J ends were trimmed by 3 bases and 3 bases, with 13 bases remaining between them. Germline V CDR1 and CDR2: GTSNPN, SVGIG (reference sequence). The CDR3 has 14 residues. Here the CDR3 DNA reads TGTGCCTGGAGGCCAGGGGTTGTGACAGATACGCAGTATTTT. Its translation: CAWRPGVVTDTQYF. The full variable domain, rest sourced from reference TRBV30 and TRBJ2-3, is SQTIHQWPATLVQPVGSPLSLECTVEGTSNPNLYWYRQAAGRGLQLLFYSVGIGQISSEVPQNLSASRPQDRQFILSSKKLLLSDSGFYLCAWRPGVVTDTQYFGPGTRLTVL.

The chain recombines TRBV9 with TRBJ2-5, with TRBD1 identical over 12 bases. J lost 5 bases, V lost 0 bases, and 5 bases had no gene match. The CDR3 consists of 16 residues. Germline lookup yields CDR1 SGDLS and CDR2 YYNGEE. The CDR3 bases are TGTGCCAGCAGCGTAGTGGGACAGGGGGCTATGGAGACCCAGTACTTC. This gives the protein CASSVVGQGAMETQYF.

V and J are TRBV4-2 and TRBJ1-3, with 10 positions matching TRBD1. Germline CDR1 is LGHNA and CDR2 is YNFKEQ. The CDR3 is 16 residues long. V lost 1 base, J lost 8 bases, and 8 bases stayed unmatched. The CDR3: CASSQGDRGFSDTIYF. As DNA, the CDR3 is TGTGCCAGCAGCCAAGGGGACAGGGGATTTTCAGACACCATATATTTT.

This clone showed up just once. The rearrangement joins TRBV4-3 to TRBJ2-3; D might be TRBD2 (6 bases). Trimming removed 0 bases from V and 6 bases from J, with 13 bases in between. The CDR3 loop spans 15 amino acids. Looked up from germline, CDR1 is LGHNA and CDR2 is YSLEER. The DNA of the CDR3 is TGCGCCAGCAGCCAAGATTACCGACGGGGGGATACGCAGTATTTT. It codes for CASSQDYRRGDTQYF.

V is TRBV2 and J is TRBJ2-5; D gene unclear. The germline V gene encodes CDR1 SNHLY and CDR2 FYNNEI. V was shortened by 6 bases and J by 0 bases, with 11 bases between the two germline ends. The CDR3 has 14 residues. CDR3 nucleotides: TGTGCCAGCAGAAAAACATTCTACCAAGAGACCCAGTACTTC. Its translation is CASRKTFYQETQYF.